This T cell receptor beta chain came from a study of cytomegalovirus exposure and HLA in healthy donors (dated by TCRdb to 2015 to 2018). For context, the study as a whole: An earlier analysis of 587 of the donors reported 250 to 300 Gb of sequence data and some 120 million unique TCR beta sequences from 150 million to 200 million T cells. The study profiled the T cell repertoires of hundreds of subjects by immunosequencing and related them to cytomegalovirus serostatus. In an earlier analysis of about 590 of the donors, high-throughput TCR beta sequencing was used to judge whether each TCR beta V gene segment behaved as functional or pseudogenic. Roughly five DR-DQ haplotypes were handled as single units for association and clustering because linkage in the cohort was strong. Among about 390 genotyped donors of the cohort, an average of 235,054 unique TCR beta nucleotide sequences were sequenced per donor, roughly 20% of them non-productive. A later analysis re-examined previously published TCR beta repertoires from 610 or so donors and added high-resolution HLA genotyping to investigate patterns of TCR occurrence. Of the approximately 400 genotyped donors, roughly 80% fell in the genetic ancestry cluster associated with self-reported Caucasian donors. Genome-wide SNP genotypes for about three fifths of the roughly 700 donors were used in a later genetic analysis, which treated that subset as a discovery cohort. In addition to the first cohort of 650 to 750 subjects, a separate validation cohort of 120 different subjects was used. Alongside the repertoire data, information on donor age, sex, ethnicity and CMV serostatus was compiled. The study was designed to test whether signatures of past pathogen exposure could be identified by cataloging public T cell receptors. All discovery cohort repertoires had been generated on a single sequencing platform. An early release covering roughly 580 HLA-typed donors comprised about 300 gigabases of sequencing data and around 86 million unique TCR sequences. The number of typed donors differed by locus: about 620-640 for A, B, C, DRB1 and DQB1; approximately 520 for DQA1; approximately 600 for DPA1; and roughly 450 for DPB1. In the later analysis, no new phenotypic data were used to find candidate immune exposures; instead, reliance was placed on TCR beta sequences and their occurrence across donors. To predict cytomegalovirus infection status, the study combined high-throughput TCR immunosequencing, statistical association of individual TCRs with disease status, and machine learning. HLA typing included class I and class II loci at four-digit resolution. Overall study outcomes, separate from this receptor: A further reported finding was that TCR beta sequences accurately predicted the HLA-A and HLA-B alleles for most subjects in the first cohort. In a later analysis, HLA-associated TCR beta chains showed more clonal expansion and lower generation probabilities than non-associated chains that were equally common. Across donors, most TCR sequences were observed very rarely, whereas some public TCRs were present in many individuals. Compared with the approximately 600-donor mean, donors in an Asian-associated ancestry cluster had fewer N-insertions in productive TCRs, according to a later genetic analysis. The authors suggested that the approach could potentially be extended to other disease states and immunological phenotypes. Linkage disequilibrium might explain the correlated functional status among segregating V segments, but an unknown experimental factor could not be ruled out. In both the original and validation cohorts, the classifier was reported to diagnose cytomegalovirus status with high specificity and sensitivity. A later analysis found that most CMV-associated TCR beta chains appeared HLA-restricted, with HLA associations seemingly driven largely by CMV exposure. A group of highly shared sequence variants was considered likely to be a technical artifact of the sequencing pipeline. In vitro tests confirmed that a few of the cytomegalovirus-associated TCR beta chains recognize cytomegalovirus antigens. In a later analysis, the rate of TCR association differed among HLA loci, with DRB1 alleles having the most associated TCRs and HLA-C alleles having the fewest. The only immune exposure information available for the cohort was CMV serostatus. Assigning TCR associations to individual alleles was difficult when HLA alleles, especially DR and DQ, strongly co-occurred. Because some donors lacked HLA typing at each locus, the association tests relied only on the typed subset. In an earlier analysis of a few hundred of the donors, most TCR beta V segments were observed in productive rearrangements about 90% or about 30% of the time, broadly matching IMGT annotations. According to a later analysis, parvovirus B19, influenza, CMV and Epstein-Barr virus appeared linked to several top co-occurrence clusters. A later genetic analysis associated a missense DCLRE1C variant with V-gene and J-gene trimming of TCR beta chains, and an independent cohort replicated the association. Because counts were too low, roughly 16 rarely observed V segments, including chromosome 9 orphons, were left out of the earlier analysis of about 620 of the donors. The cohort was sequenced for TCR beta chains only, and without alpha or paired-chain data the features that could be detected were limited. The study listed 150 to 200 TCR beta chains as associated with cytomegalovirus. The presence/absence analyses assumed that sequencing depth was roughly uniform across donors, and that assumption may not be true. At a false discovery rate of 0.05, a later analysis linked some 18,000 TCR beta sequences to specific HLA alleles. Some IMGT-functional V segments, including TRBV6-2 and TRBV6-3, could not be told apart with the 87-base-pair reads, so those segments were excluded.

The cohort was made up of approximately 670 healthy bone marrow donors. At the time of sampling, all cohort members were nominally healthy, though unrecorded immune exposures were likely present. CMV serostatus was positive for about 270 and negative for about 50% of the roughly 670 cohort members, and was not recorded for this donor. A peripheral blood sample was provided by each donor, and peripheral blood mononuclear cells were used for TCR beta sequencing. The Qiagen DNeasy Blood Extraction Kit was used to extract genomic DNA from the blood cell samples. CDR1 and CDR2 are drawn from the germline V gene: MGHDK, SYGVNS. V is pared back by 4 bases and J by 3 bases, with 16 bases lying between the germline termini. Measured from the cysteine to the phenylalanine, the CDR3 is 16 residues long. Just CDR3 DNA is preserved here, 48 bases in frame from base 1. Library preparation was by the immunoSEQ multiplex PCR assay. For the multiplex PCR, a mixture combining 60 forward primers for TCR Vbeta segments and 13 reverse primers for TCR Jbeta segments was used. The CDR3 region of rearranged TCR beta genes was amplified from genomic DNA by a multiplex PCR assay. Amplified TCR beta libraries were sequenced as 87-base-pair reads on the Illumina HiSeq System. Concerning the study's data processing: A later analysis counted approximately 84 million unique TCR beta chains across the 650 to 700 repertoires, and some 11 million of these chains were shared by at least two donors. To remove PCR and sequencing errors, raw reads were error-corrected and collapsed into unique sequences using a nearest-neighbor algorithm that merged closely related sequences. Alignment of CDR3 sequences to IMGT reference sequences was used to assign V, D and J gene segments. For a sequence to be retained, a match of at least six nucleotides was required to both a V gene segment and a J gene segment. Rearrangements were called productive when the CDR3 lacked stop codons and stayed in frame with V and J; all others were non-productive. Following IMGT convention, CDR3 was defined as the stretch from the second conserved V-encoded cysteine up to the conserved J-encoded phenylalanine. In an earlier analysis of more than 550 of the donors, sequences lacking an unambiguous match to a single V gene segment were excluded. An earlier analysis of 587 of the donors called V segments functional above 56.7% productive rearrangements and segregating when the between-donor standard deviation exceeded 5%. A statistical classification framework was built for diagnosing cytomegalovirus status from the catalog of TCR beta chain sequences. In a later analysis, V and J genes were assigned by comparing TCR nucleotide sequences against IMGT/GENE-DB human TR gene sequences. Using the TCRdist pipeline, a later analysis assigned CDR3 sequences along with most-parsimonious VDJ recombination scenarios. A later analysis defined each TCR beta chain by its CDR3 amino acid sequence plus V-gene family, and excluded reads lacking a unique V-gene family. To address suspected cross-contamination and a sequencing artifact, a later analysis removed 592 highly shared, low-generation-probability nucleotide sequences. In a later analysis, a clonal expansion index for each public chain was calculated from normalized within-repertoire ranks of inferred template counts. In a later analysis, generation probabilities were computed using a VDJ recombination model fitted to out-of-frame rearrangements, and the results were checked against IGoR. A later analysis scored TCR-TCR, TCR-HLA and TCR-CMV co-occurrence with hypergeometric tests, applying a repertoire-size bias correction to TCR pairs. False discovery rates were estimated in a later analysis by permuting HLA or CMV assignments 20 times. In a later analysis, co-occurring TCRs were grouped using DBSCAN, and TCRdist sequence similarity was added for clustering within HLA-allele-positive subsets. For co-occurrence clustering, repertoires with fewer than 30,000 or more than 120,000 public chains were excluded, along with roughly 5 repertoires with anomalous nucleotide sharing. Not all clones reach the TCRdb copy of this immuneACCESS table, which keeps in-frame sequences only. Checked studies attribute under half of the gap to unresolved V genes and leave the rest unexplained. The V and J calls and clone size are taken from that table; D and trimming were inferred from the DNA. This sample holds 85,000 to 120,000 clones; nearly 65% were observed only once. Of the sample, around 4.8% falls within the top ten clones.

Comments on this clone: Its antigen remains unidentified. There are no base qualities to consult, and no much larger clone falls within one base.

This receptor chain uses TRBV25-1 and TRBJ2-1; no D gene can be assigned with confidence. Sample: PBMCs. This clonotype was sampled from a human donor in good health. CDR3 protein: CASSGGRRFFYNEQFF. Read as DNA, the sequence is TGTGCCAGCAGTGGAGGAAGGCGGTTCTTCTACAATGAGCAGTTCTTC.